This note documents a single TCR beta chain sequence. The antigen is not known. This CDR3 has 13 residues. V was clipped by 10 bases and J by 1 base, with 13 bases between them. Germline V lookup: CDR1 MNHNS, CDR2 SASEGT. Prepared libraries of TCR beta cDNA carried unique molecular identifiers. TCRdb ran MiXCR on the PCR reads and lists one entry per CDR3 protein. The data show roughly 540,000 distinct CDR3 sequences, approximately 34% seen once. The entry originates in a study of post-analysis software for immune sequencing data. Study in general: Included courses were relapsing-remitting and secondary progressive multiple sclerosis; progressive-relapsing multiple sclerosis was also included.

Study outcomes and limitations: For normalized Chao1 diversity, multiple sclerosis patients scored significantly lower than controls did. Roughly 5 TRBV segments occurring more often in patients than controls included TRBV5-6, TRBV5-1 and TRBV20-1.

The rearrangement joins TRBV6-1 to TRBJ1-1, with a possible D match to TRBD1 (5 bases). The sequence was collected from a girl aged 2 to 17 with multiple sclerosis. The specimen was blood. This CDR3 is CATRGGWNTEAFF. In DNA, the CDR3 is TGTGCCACCCGGGGCGGTTGGAACACTGAAGCTTTCTTT.